The T cell receptor (beta chain) described here comes from a study of T-cell reconstitution after alpha-beta-depleted transplantation in children. The germline gives CDR1 ENHRY, CDR2 SYGVKD. Trimming cost V 2 bases and J 5 bases, with 13 bases left between them. CDR3 length equals 14 residues. The library targeted TCRbeta and was prepared with unique molecular identifiers. TCRdb redid the calling of the PCR reads with MiXCR, one entry per CDR3 protein. The data hold about a million distinct CDR3 sequences, with less than 30% observed a single time. This clonotype was observed a single time. Its antigen is still unknown. Findings and caveats of the study: A year had passed since transplant, and T-cell counts and diversity by then came mostly from newly produced T cells. The high TCRbeta diversity at day 60 in some patients came from surviving recipient T cells and thymic progenitors. Several hundred expanded graft clones reportedly were the source of alpha-beta T cells about two months after transplant.

This specimen was PBMCs, mostly from graft donor cells, taken 360 days after TCRalphabeta/CD19-depleted stem cell transplant. The clonotype originates from a boy under three years old who had a stem cell transplant for SCID, so the T cells may come from the graft donor. This sequence joins TRBV10-3 and TRBJ2-7, with D possibly matching TRBD1 (5 bases). DNA for the CDR3: TGTGCCATCAGTGAGACAGGCGCCCGGGACGAGCAGTACTTC. The encoded protein is CAISETGARDEQYF.